The 19 T cell receptor beta chains reported below all come from one sample, sequenced in a study of metastatic and nonmetastatic thyroid tumors. Every patient underwent thyroid surgery untreated. TCRdb re-analyzed the PCR reads using MiXCR. The data contain roughly 20,000 clones, roughly 22% of them singletons. Sequenced: tumor tissue. Every receptor here comes from a male donor with papillary thyroid cancer or a benign thyroid nodule (not recorded which). Some clones in this sample may be carry-over from other donors' samples.

This clone has at least ten counts. J is TRBJ1-4 and V is TRBV19; TRBD1 matches at 7 bases. Trimming cost V 6 bases and J 8 bases; bases outside gene matches: 9. The CDR3 runs 14 residues. Germline V gene sequence: CDR1 LNHDA, CDR2 SQIVND (reference sequence). The CDR3 bases are TGTGCCAGTAGGGAGGAGACAGGGCGGGAAAAACTGTTTTTT. This codes for CASREETGREKLFF.

Concerning this clone: Germline and junction disagree at one end, which may indicate a read error. The chain employs TRBV6-2 or TRBV6-3 and TRBJ1-3; 8 bases agree with TRBD1. This CDR3 is 19 amino acids long. From germline, CDR1 is MNHEY and CDR2 SVGEGT. The CDR3 loop is CASSPDIDRGRGSGNTIDF. The CDR3 bases are TGTGCCAGCAGTCCGGACATTGACAGGGGCCGAGGGTCTGGAAACACCATTGATTTT.

To note about this clone: A read error may account for a junction end that differs from germline. The V gene is TRBV27, the J gene TRBJ2-7, with D perhaps TRBD2 (5 bases). This CDR3 region has 13 residues. CDR1 MNHEY and CDR2 SMNVEV come from the germline V gene (reference sequence). Here the CDR3 DNA reads TGTGCCATCTGTACCGCGGGCTCCTACGAGAAGTACTTC. Encoded protein: CAICTAGSYEKYF.

This clone has ten or more counts. The chain recombines TRBV7-9 with TRBJ2-1; the D call may be TRBD1 or TRBD2 (6 bases each). V was trimmed by 6 bases and J by 10 bases, leaving 13 bases between them. Germline V gives CDR1 SEHNR, CDR2 FQNEAQ (reference sequence). The CDR3 is 12 residues long. As DNA, the CDR3 is TGTGCCAGCAGGCCCGAGGGGGGCGAGCAGTTCTTC. Encoded protein: CASRPEGGEQFF.

The rearrangement uses TRBV27 and TRBJ2-1; the D is unclear. Germline V CDR1 and CDR2: MNHEY, SMNVEV (reference sequence). The V gene lost 5 bases and the J gene lost 10 bases, with 12 bases spanning the gap. There are 12 residues in the CDR3. CDR3 protein: CASSVTVREQFF. The DNA of the CDR3 is TGTGCCAGCAGTGTCACGGTGCGGGAGCAGTTCTTC.

This clone has ten or more counts. The chain recombines TRBV20-1 with TRBJ2-7; 10 nucleotides line up with TRBD2. The CDR3 has 16 residues. With V trimmed by 2 bases and J by 4 bases, 11 bases remained unmatched. Germline values: CDR1 DFQATT, CDR2 SNEGSKA (reference sequence). CDR3: CSARPKTSGNAYEQYF. As DNA, the CDR3 is TGCAGTGCTAGACCAAAAACTAGCGGGAATGCTTACGAGCAGTACTTC.

This clone has a count of ten or more. CDR3 in DNA: TGCAGTGCTAGAATGGACCTGGGGGCTTTCTTT. The encoded protein is CSARMDLGAFF. The V and J genes are TRBV20-1 and TRBJ1-1, with D hard to call. This CDR3 has 11 amino acids. V was trimmed by 2 bases and J by 11 bases, leaving 12 bases between them. Germline CDR1 and CDR2: DFQATT and SNEGSKA (reference sequence).

At least ten counts were recorded for this clone. The rearrangement links TRBV11-1 to TRBJ2-7; possibly TRBD2 for D (6 bases). V gave up 0 bases and J gave up 2 bases, with 8 bases separating them. Germline V CDR1 and CDR2: SGHAT, FQDESV (reference sequence). The CDR3 sequence is 14 residues long. The CDR3, as DNA: TGTGCCAGCAGCTTAGCGCGGGGTACCTACGAGCAGTACTTC. It yields the protein CASSLARGTYEQYF.

Relative to its sample, this clone is medium-sized. The V and J genes are TRBV9 and TRBJ1-1; 8 bases align to TRBD1. Germline V lookup: CDR1 SGDLS, CDR2 YYNGEE. This CDR3 spans 13 amino acids. The V and J ends lost 4 bases and 7 bases, in that order; junction bases with no gene match: 6. In nucleotides, the CDR3 is TGTGCCAGCAGCTCGAGGACAGGGATTGAAGCTTTCTTT. This translates into CASSSRTGIEAFF.

A single count supports this clone. A read error may produce the germline difference seen at one junction end. The J gene is TRBJ2-6, the V gene TRBV11-1, with 7 bases aligning to TRBD1. This CDR3 spans 17 amino acids. Looked up from germline, CDR1 is SGHAT and CDR2 is FQDESV (reference sequence). The CDR3 protein is CASTRGQVFSGANVLTF. The CDR3 bases are TGTGCCAGCACTAGGGGGCAGGTCTTCTCTGGCGCCAACGTCCTGACTTTC.

This clone was counted many times. V is TRBV20-1 and J is TRBJ2-3, with TRBD2 identical over 9 bases. The germline V gene has CDR1 DFQATT and CDR2 SNEGSKA (reference sequence). V lost 6 bases, J lost 2 bases, and 6 bases stayed unmatched. The CDR3 runs 14 residues. DNA of the CDR3: TGCAGTGCCAGACCTAGCGGGAACACAGATACGCAGTATTTT. Its protein is CSARPSGNTDTQYF.

This clone was recorded at least ten times. This chain uses TRBV20-1 with TRBJ2-3, with no clear D. The CDR3 runs 15 residues. Germline-derived CDR1 and CDR2 are DFQATT and SNEGSKA (reference sequence). Trimming cost V 6 bases and J 5 bases, with 21 bases left between them. DNA for the CDR3: TGCAGTGCAACGACGACCCTACGGATGTTAGATACGCAGTATTTT. It translates to CSATTTLRMLDTQYF.

In its sample, this clone was seen many times. The chain recombines TRBV5-1 with TRBJ2-7, with D perhaps matching TRBD1 (6 bases). This CDR3 has 14 residues. The germline CDR1 and CDR2 sequences are SGHRS and YFSETQ. V was shortened by 4 bases and J by 7 bases, with 18 bases between the two germline ends. Here the CDR3 reads CASSLGHPPGEQYF. The CDR3 nucleotides read TGCGCCAGCAGCCTGGGACACCCCCCGGGTGAGCAGTACTTC.

This clone was seen many times. This may be a read error: a much more frequent sequence differs by one nucleotide. The gene calls are TRBV20-1 and TRBJ1-3, with 7 nucleotides matching TRBD1. Germline loops: CDR1 DFQATT, CDR2 SNEGSKA (reference sequence). The CDR3 length is 13 residues. The CDR3, as DNA: TGCAGTGTACAGGGGCCCTCTGGAAACACCATGTATTTT. It specifies CSVQGPSGNTMYF.

Many counts were recorded for this clone. The J gene is TRBJ1-1, the V gene TRBV7-9; the match to TRBD1 covers 7 bases. Germline CDR1 and CDR2: SEHNR and FQNEAQ (reference sequence). This CDR3 has 13 amino acids. V shed 3 bases and J 7 bases; nucleotides not matched to a gene: 5. CDR3 DNA sequence: TGTGCCAGCAGCTTTATAGGGACAGTTGAAGCTTTCTTT. Translating gives CASSFIGTVEAFF.

Turning to this clone: Because it lacks the conserved phenylalanine or tryptophan at the end, this CDR3 is likely a read error. The chain recombines TRBV20-1 with TRBJ2-7; D unclear. Germline values: CDR1 DFQATT, CDR2 SNEGSKA (reference sequence). CDR3 length equals 15 residues. V was shortened by 4 bases and J by 9 bases, with 25 bases between the two germline ends. This CDR3 is CSATQLWKGGNGQYL. The CDR3 DNA reads TGCAGTGCTACCCAACTTTGGAAGGGTGGTAACGGGCAGTACCTC.

This clone was detected many times. The rearrangement links TRBV7-8 to TRBJ2-7; 8 nucleotides agree with TRBD1. The junction had 9 bases not matched to a gene; V was cut back by 5 bases and J by 6 bases. The V gene's germline CDR1 is SGHVS and CDR2 FQNEAQ. This CDR3 is 14 amino acids long. The DNA for the CDR3 is TGTGCCAGCAGCCCGGACAGGGACCCATTCGAGCAGTACTTC. It encodes CASSPDRDPFEQYF.

This clone came up many times. The CDR3 loop is CASSERGSGNTIYF. For the CDR3, the DNA is TGTGCCAGCAGTGAGAGGGGCTCTGGAAACACCATATATTTT. V and J are TRBV25-1 and TRBJ1-3; a possible D gene is TRBD1 (5 bases). V shed 3 bases and J shed 0 bases, with 6 bases lying between them. This CDR3 region has 14 residues. Germline assignment: CDR1 MGHDK and CDR2 SYGVNS.

This clone was observed at least ten times. This chain joins TRBV28 and TRBJ2-3, with 7 bases lining up with TRBD2. In germline, CDR1 is MDHEN, CDR2 SYDVKM. Germline trimming cut 2 bases from V and 3 bases from J; bases unmatched to any gene: 5. This CDR3 comprises 15 residues. DNA of the CDR3: TGTGCCAGCAGTTTAGGCGGGAGTGCGACAGATACGCAGTATTTT. Translating it yields CASSLGGSATDTQYF.